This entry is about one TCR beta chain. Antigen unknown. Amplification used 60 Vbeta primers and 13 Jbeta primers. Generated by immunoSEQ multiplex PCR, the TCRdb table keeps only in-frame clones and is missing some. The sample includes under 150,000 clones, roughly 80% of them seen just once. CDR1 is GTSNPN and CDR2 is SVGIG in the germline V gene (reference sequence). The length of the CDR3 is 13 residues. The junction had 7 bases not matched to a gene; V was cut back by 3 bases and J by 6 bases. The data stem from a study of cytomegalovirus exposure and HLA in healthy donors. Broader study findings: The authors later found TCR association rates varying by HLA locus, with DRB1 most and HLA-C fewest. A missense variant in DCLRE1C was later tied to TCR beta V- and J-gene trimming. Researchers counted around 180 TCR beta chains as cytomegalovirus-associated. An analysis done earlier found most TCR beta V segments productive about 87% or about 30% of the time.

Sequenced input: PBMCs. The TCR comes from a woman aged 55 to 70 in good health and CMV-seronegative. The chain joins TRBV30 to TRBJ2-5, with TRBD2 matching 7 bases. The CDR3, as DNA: TGTGCCTGGAGCAGGTCGGGGGGAAAGACCCAGTACTTC. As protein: CAWSRSGGKTQYF.